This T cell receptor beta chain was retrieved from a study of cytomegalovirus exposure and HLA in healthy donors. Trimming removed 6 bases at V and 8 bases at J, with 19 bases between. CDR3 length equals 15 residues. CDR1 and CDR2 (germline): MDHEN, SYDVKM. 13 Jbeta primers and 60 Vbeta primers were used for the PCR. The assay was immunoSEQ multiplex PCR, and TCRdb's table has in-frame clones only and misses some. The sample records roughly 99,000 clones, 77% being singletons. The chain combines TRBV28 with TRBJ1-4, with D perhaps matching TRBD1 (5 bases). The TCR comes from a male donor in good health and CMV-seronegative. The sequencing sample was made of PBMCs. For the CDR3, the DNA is TGTGCCAGCAGACCCGGACAAGCCAAGGGGGAAAAACTGTTTTTT. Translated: CASRPGQAKGEKLFF.